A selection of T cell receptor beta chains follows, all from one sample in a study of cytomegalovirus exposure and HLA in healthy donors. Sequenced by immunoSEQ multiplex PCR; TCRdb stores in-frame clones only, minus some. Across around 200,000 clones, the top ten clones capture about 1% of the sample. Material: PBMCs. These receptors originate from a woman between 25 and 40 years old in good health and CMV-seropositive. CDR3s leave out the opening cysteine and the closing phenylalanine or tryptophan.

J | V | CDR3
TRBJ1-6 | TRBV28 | ASSSGQVSPLH
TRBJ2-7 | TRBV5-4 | ASSPGRGGAYEQY
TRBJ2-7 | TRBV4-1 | ASSQGLALGEQY
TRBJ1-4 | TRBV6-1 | ASSDMGQGNEKLF
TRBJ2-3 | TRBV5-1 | ASSPGLRSTDTQY
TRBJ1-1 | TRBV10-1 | ASSGRGTEAF
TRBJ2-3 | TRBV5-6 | ASSLGGAFTDTQY
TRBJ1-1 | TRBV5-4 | ASSLAVSSEKAF
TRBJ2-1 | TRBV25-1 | ASRGGSSYNEQF
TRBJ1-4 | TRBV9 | ASSVGPTGEIEKLF
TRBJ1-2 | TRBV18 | ASSPDQASYGYT
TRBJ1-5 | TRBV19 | ASSRTGKYNQPQH